This T cell receptor (beta chain) was retrieved from a study of T cells in Graves' hyperthyroidism and ophthalmopathy. The wider study: Peripheral blood was taken when the disease was first diagnosed, before any treatment began.

The CDR3 covers 15 residues. CDR1 and CDR2 from the germline V gene are DFQATT and SNEGSKA (reference sequence). Trimming at V came to 5 bases and at J to 1 base, leaving 9 bases not matched to a gene. In this sample, this clonotype turned up many times. Graves' hyperthyroidism without ophthalmopathy progression within 18 months was termed stable. The patients, who ranged from 18 to 65 in age, presented with newly diagnosed hyperthyroidism lasting under 2 months. RNA transcripts yielded amplified TCR beta CDR3 regions. An initial round of RT-PCR targeting the TCR CDR3 relied on the HTBI primer set. TCRdb independently ran MiXCR on the multiplex PCR reads; one entry per CDR3 protein. Of about 420,000 distinct CDR3 sequences in the sample, more than 15% were seen once.

The receptor was derived from a young woman with Graves' hyperthyroidism. Sequenced sample: blood. The J gene is TRBJ2-5, the V gene TRBV20-1, with 8 bases that match TRBD2. CDR3 protein: CSAESGGGPQETQYF. CDR3 in DNA: TGCAGTGCTGAAAGTGGCGGGGGGCCCCAAGAGACCCAGTACTTC.